This paragraph reports one T cell receptor beta chain. These data come from a study of identical twins. The germline V gene encodes CDR1 MDHEN and CDR2 SYDVKM. The V gene lost 1 base and the J gene lost 11 bases, with 8 bases spanning the gap. This CDR3 has 11 residues. TCRdb re-called the 5' RACE reads through MiXCR, storing one row per CDR3 protein. Of about 1.7 million distinct CDR3 sequences in the sample, under 35% were seen once. The sequenced sample was cord blood. This chain links TRBV28 with TRBJ2-5; D remains unclear. The TCR originated in a newborn girl in good health. The CDR3 DNA follows: TGTGCCAGCAGTTTATTAATCGGGCAGTACTTC. As protein: CASSLLIGQYF. The full variable domain, completed using reference TRBV28 and TRBJ2-5, is DVKVTQSSRYLVKRTGEKVFLECVQDMDHENMFWYRQDPGLGLRLIYFSYDVKMKEKGDIPEGYSVSREKKERFSLILESASTNQTSMYLCASSLLIGQYFGPGTRLLVL.